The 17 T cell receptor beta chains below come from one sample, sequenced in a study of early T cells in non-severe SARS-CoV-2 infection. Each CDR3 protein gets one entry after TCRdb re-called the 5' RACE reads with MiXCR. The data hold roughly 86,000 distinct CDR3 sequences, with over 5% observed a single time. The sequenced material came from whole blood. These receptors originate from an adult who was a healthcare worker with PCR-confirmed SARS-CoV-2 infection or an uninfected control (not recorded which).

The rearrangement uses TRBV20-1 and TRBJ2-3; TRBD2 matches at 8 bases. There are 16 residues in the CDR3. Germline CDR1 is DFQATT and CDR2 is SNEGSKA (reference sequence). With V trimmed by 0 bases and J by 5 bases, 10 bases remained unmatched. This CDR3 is CSARDSFGGAKDTQYF. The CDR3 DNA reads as TGCAGTGCTAGAGATTCTTTCGGGGGGGCCAAAGATACGCAGTATTTT.

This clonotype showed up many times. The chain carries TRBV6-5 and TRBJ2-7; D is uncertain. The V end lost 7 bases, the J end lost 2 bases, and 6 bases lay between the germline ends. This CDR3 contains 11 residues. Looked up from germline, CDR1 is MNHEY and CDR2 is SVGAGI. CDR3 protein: CASTDAYEQYF. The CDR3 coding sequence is TGTGCCAGCACAGACGCCTACGAGCAGTACTTC.

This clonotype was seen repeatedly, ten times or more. CDR3 residues: CASSRGDILEPIYNEQFF. DNA for the CDR3: TGTGCCAGCTCACGGGGAGATATTTTGGAACCGATCTACAATGAGCAGTTCTTC. J is TRBJ2-1 and V is TRBV18, with TRBD2 as a possible D gene (5 bases). V lost 4 bases and J lost 3, with 22 bases in between. This CDR3 comprises 18 residues. Germline assignment: CDR1 KGHSH and CDR2 LQKENI.

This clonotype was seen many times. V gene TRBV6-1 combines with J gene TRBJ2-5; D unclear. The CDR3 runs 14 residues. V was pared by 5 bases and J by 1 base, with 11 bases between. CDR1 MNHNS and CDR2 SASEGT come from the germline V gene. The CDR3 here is CASSPHGSQETQYF. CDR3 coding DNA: TGTGCCAGCAGTCCCCACGGAAGCCAAGAGACCCAGTACTTC.

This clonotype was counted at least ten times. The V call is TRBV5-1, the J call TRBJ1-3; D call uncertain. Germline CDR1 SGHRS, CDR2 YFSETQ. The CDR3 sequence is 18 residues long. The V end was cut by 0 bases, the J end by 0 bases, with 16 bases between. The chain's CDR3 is CASSLALGLPNSGNTIYF. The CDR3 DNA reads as TGCGCCAGCAGCTTGGCCCTCGGACTGCCAAACTCTGGAAACACCATATATTTT.

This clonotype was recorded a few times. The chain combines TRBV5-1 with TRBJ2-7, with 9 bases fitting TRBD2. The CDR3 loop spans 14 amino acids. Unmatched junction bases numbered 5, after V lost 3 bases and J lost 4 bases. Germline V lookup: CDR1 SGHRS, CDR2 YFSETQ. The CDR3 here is CASSSLAGSYEQYF. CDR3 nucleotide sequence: TGCGCCAGCAGCTCCCTAGCGGGATCATACGAGCAGTACTTC.

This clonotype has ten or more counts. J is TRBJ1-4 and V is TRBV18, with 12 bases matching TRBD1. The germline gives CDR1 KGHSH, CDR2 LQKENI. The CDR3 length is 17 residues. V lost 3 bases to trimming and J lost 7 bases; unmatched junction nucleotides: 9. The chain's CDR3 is CASSPGTGGLMSEKLFF. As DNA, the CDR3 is TGTGCCAGCTCACCTGGGACAGGGGGCTTAATGAGTGAAAAACTGTTTTTT. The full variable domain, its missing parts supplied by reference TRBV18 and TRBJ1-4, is NAGVMQNPRHLVRRRGQEARLRCSPMKGHSHVYWYRQLPEEGLKFMVYLQKENIIDESGMPKERFSAEFPKEGPSILRIQQVVRGDSAAYFCASSPGTGGLMSEKLFFGSGTQLSVL.

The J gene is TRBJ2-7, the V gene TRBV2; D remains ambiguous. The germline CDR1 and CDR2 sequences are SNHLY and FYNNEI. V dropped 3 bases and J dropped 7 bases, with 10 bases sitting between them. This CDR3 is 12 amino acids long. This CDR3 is CASSDSPTEQYF. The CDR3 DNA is TGTGCCAGCAGTGATTCACCTACGGAGCAGTACTTC.

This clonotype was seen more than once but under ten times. CDR3 sequence reads: CSARGGGQLYEQYF. The DNA for the CDR3 is TGCAGTGCTAGAGGGGGAGGCCAACTCTACGAGCAGTACTTC. This chain uses TRBV20-1 with TRBJ2-7; the D gene is possibly TRBD2 (6 bases). The CDR3 loop spans 14 amino acids. V lost 1 base and J lost 3, with 13 bases in between. CDR1 is DFQATT, CDR2 SNEGSKA, per germline (reference sequence).

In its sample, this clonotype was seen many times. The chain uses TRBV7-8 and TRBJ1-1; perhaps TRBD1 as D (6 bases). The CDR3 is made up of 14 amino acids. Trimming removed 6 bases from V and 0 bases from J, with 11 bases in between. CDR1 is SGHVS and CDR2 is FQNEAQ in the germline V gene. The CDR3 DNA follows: TGTGCCAGCAGATCGGACAGATTGAACACTGAAGCTTTCTTT. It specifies CASRSDRLNTEAFF.

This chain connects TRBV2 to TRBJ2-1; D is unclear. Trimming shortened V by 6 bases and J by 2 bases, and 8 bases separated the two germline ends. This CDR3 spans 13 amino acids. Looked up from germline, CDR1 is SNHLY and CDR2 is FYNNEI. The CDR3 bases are TGTGCCAGCAGCGACGGAACCTACAATGAGCAGTTCTTC. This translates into CASSDGTYNEQFF.

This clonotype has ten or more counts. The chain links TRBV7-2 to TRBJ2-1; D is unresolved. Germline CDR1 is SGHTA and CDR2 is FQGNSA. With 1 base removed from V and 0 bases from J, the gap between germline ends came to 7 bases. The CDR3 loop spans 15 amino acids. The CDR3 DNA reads TGTGCCAGCAGCTTAGTCACGACCTCCTACAATGAGCAGTTCTTC. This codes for CASSLVTTSYNEQFF.

CDR3 sequence reads: CASSQARNTGELFF. In DNA form, the CDR3 reads TGTGCCAGCAGCCAAGCTCGAAACACCGGGGAGCTGTTTTTT. The V and J genes are TRBV3-1 and TRBJ2-2, with D unclear. Between the trimmed V and J ends, which lost 1 base and 2 bases, there was a span of 5 bases. The CDR3 extends over 14 amino acids. Germline assignment: CDR1 LGHDT and CDR2 YNNKEL (reference sequence). The complete variable domain, with remaining parts taken from reference TRBV3-1 and TRBJ2-2, reads DTAVSQTPKYLVTQMGNDKSIKCEQNLGHDTMYWYKQDSKKFLKIMFSYNNKELIINETVPNRFSPKSPDKAHLNLHINSLELGDSAVYFCASSQARNTGELFFGEGSRLTVL.

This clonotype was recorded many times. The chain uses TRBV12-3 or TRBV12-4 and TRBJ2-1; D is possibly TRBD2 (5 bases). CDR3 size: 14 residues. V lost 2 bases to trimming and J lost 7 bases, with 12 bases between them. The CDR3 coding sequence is TGTGCCAGCAGTTTATACGAGGGTTGGAATGAGCAGTTCTTC. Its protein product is CASSLYEGWNEQFF.

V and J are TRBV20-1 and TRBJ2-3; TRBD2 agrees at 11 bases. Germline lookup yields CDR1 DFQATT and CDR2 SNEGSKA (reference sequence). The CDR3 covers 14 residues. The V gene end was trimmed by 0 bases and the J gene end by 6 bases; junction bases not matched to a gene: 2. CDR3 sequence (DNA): TGCAGTGCTAGAGATCCTAGCGGGGGGGATACGCAGTATTTT. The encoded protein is CSARDPSGGDTQYF.

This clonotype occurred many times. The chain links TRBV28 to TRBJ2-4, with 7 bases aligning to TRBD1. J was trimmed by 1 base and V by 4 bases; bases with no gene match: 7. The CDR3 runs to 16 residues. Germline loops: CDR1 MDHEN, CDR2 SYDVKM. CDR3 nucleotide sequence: TGTGCCAGCAGTTCCCCCCTGACAGGGGCCAAAAACATTCAGTACTTC. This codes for CASSSPLTGAKNIQYF.

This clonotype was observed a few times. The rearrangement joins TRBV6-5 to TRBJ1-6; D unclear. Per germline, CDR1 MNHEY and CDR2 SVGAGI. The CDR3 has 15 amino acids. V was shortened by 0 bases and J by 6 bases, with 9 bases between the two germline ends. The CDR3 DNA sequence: TGTGCCAGCAGTTACTCGGAGGCACTTAATTCACCCCTCCACTTT. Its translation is CASSYSEALNSPLHF.